Listed here are 26 T cell receptor beta chains from one sample, sequenced in a study of control samples from healthy donors and cancer patients. Here immunoSEQ multiplex PCR was the method, and the copy in TCRdb shows in-frame clones only, minus some. This sample yields about 170,000 clones, of which roughly nine tenths are seen a single time; about 1.4% belongs to the top ten. What was sequenced was blood. Receptor source: a woman under 40 in good health.

On this clone itself: At the DNA level, this CDR3 is encoded by other sequences in the same sample as well. The genes are TRBV2 and TRBJ2-7; D gene uncertain. The CDR3 spans 11 residues. Germline loops: CDR1 SNHLY, CDR2 FYNNEI. Deletions cut 6 bases from V and 1 base from J, with 4 bases between. In nucleotides, the CDR3 is TGTGCCAGCAGACAGTCCTACGAGCAGTACTTC. Protein sequence: CASRQSYEQYF. Based on the CDR3 plus reference TRBV2 and TRBJ2-7, the full variable domain is EPEVTQTPSHQVTQMGQEVILRCVPISNHLYFYWYRQILGQKVEFLVSFYNNEISEKSEIFDDQFSVERPDGSNFTLKIRSTKLEDSAMYFCASRQSYEQYFGPGTRLTVT.

This chain connects TRBV27 to TRBJ1-2, with D possibly being TRBD1 (5 bases). CDR3 size: 15 residues. The ends were cut back, 2 bases at V and 2 bases at J, with 12 bases in the middle. Germline V CDR1 and CDR2: MNHEY, SMNVEV (reference sequence). The CDR3 loop reads CASSLRGPPNYGYTF. DNA for the CDR3: TGTGCCAGCAGTTTAAGGGGACCCCCGAACTATGGCTACACCTTC.

Only a few counts were recorded for this clone. J is TRBJ1-6 and V is TRBV7-3, with 10 bases identical to TRBD1. This CDR3 spans 15 amino acids. The V gene end was trimmed by 5 bases and the J gene end by 7 bases; junction bases not matched to a gene: 5. In germline, CDR1 is SGHTA, CDR2 FQGTGA. CDR3 sequence reads: CASSTGQGRNSPLHF. The DNA for the CDR3 is TGTGCCAGCAGCACGGGACAGGGGCGGAATTCACCCCTCCACTTT.

About this clone: The sample holds other DNA sequences that translate to the same CDR3. The chain couples TRBV5-6 to TRBJ1-2; D gene unclear. Germline loops: CDR1 SGHDT, CDR2 YYEEEE. With 4 bases removed from V and 2 bases from J, the gap between germline ends came to 9 bases. The CDR3 covers 13 residues. The DNA for the CDR3 is TGTGCCAGCAGCCCCCAGCGGAACTATGGCTACACCTTC. Translation gives CASSPQRNYGYTF.

The rearrangement links TRBV18 to TRBJ2-1, with 14 bases lining up with TRBD2. The V gene end was trimmed by 3 bases and the J gene end by 6 bases; junction bases not matched to a gene: 4. Germline lookup yields CDR1 KGHSH and CDR2 LQKENI. This CDR3 spans 16 amino acids. Here the CDR3 DNA reads TGTGCCAGCTCACCGGGACTAGCGGGAGTCTCCAATGAGCAGTTCTTC. The encoded protein is CASSPGLAGVSNEQFF.

The chain couples TRBV27 to TRBJ1-1, with 7 bases lining up with TRBD1. The junction had 5 bases not matched to a gene; V was cut back by 0 bases and J by 4 bases. Germline lookup yields CDR1 MNHEY and CDR2 SMNVEV (reference sequence). CDR3 length: 15 residues. CDR3 nucleotide sequence: TGTGCCAGCAGTTTATCCCGACAGGGATCCACTGAAGCTTTCTTT. Amino acids: CASSLSRQGSTEAFF.

The rearrangement uses TRBV23-1 and TRBJ1-4; tentative D call: TRBD1 (5 bases). TRBV23-1 is noted as an ORF with a role that remains uncertain. The CDR3 loop spans 14 amino acids. V lost 0 bases to trimming and J lost 6 bases, with 8 bases between them. CDR3 in amino acids: CASSQSPGDEKLFF. In DNA form, the CDR3 reads TGCGCCAGCAGTCAATCCCCGGGGGATGAAAAACTGTTTTTT.

This chain connects TRBV10-3 to TRBJ1-5; D is undetermined. V shed 8 bases and J shed 3 bases, with 14 bases lying between them. CDR3 length: 14 residues. Germline V lookup: CDR1 ENHRY, CDR2 SYGVKD. CDR3 protein: CAIEGGSDNQPQHF. CDR3 nucleotides: TGTGCCATCGAAGGCGGATCGGACAATCAGCCCCAGCATTTT.

V is TRBV19 and J is TRBJ1-5; possibly TRBD1 for D (5 bases). The CDR3 extends over 14 amino acids. The germline V gene has CDR1 LNHDA and CDR2 SQIVND (reference sequence). Trimming took off 3 bases at V and 3 bases at J, with 9 bases between the two ends. The CDR3, as DNA: TGTGCCAGTAGTATGGGGGTCCCCAATCAGCCCCAGCATTTT. This codes for CASSMGVPNQPQHF.

The genes are TRBV7-2 and TRBJ2-7, with D possibly TRBD1 on 5 matching bases. Trimming removed 5 bases from V and 2 bases from J, with 7 bases in between. CDR3 length equals 12 residues. Per the germline V gene, CDR1 is SGHTA and CDR2 is FQGNSA. The CDR3 nucleotides are TGTGCCAGCAGCCGACAGACCTACGAGCAGTACTTC. Amino acids: CASSRQTYEQYF. Filled out from reference TRBV7-2 and TRBJ2-7, the complete variable domain reads GAGVSQSPSNKVTEKGKDVELRCDPISGHTALYWYRQSLGQGLEFLIYFQGNSAPDKSGLPSDRFSAERTGGSVSTLTIQRTQQEDSAVYLCASSRQTYEQYFGPGTRLTVT.

The chain combines TRBV5-1 with TRBJ1-3; 9 bases fit TRBD1. V gave up 5 bases and J gave up 0 bases; unmatched junction bases: 3. CDR1 and CDR2 from the germline V gene are SGHRS and YFSETQ. This CDR3 is built from 15 residues. The CDR3 region has the DNA TGCGCCAGCAGGCGGGACAGGGACTCTGGAAACACCATATATTTT. It encodes CASRRDRDSGNTIYF.

The chain recombines TRBV24-1 with TRBJ2-1, with 12 bases matching TRBD2. V lost 5 bases to trimming and J lost 10 bases; unmatched junction nucleotides: 11. Germline assignment: CDR1 KGHDR and CDR2 SFDVKD. The CDR3 is 16 amino acids. The CDR3 protein is CATSVRRPSGRVEQFF. CDR3 coding DNA: TGTGCCACCAGTGTCCGCCGCCCTAGCGGGAGGGTGGAGCAGTTCTTC.

This rearrangement joins TRBV11-3 to TRBJ1-2; perhaps TRBD1 as D (6 bases). The CDR3 is made up of 13 amino acids. Trimming left V 6 bases short and J 6 bases short, with 14 bases between. Germline V gives CDR1 SGHNT, CDR2 YENEEA. The DNA for the CDR3 is TGTGCCAGCAGTAAGGGGGGTCGGGATGGCTACACCTTC. Its protein is CASSKGGRDGYTF.

This chain uses TRBV20-1 with TRBJ2-1; D is uncertain. The CDR3 contains 14 residues. The germline gives CDR1 DFQATT, CDR2 SNEGSKA (reference sequence). V was pared by 3 bases and J by 0 bases, with 9 bases between. This CDR3 reads CSASQASSYNEQFF. In nucleotides, the CDR3 is TGCAGTGCTAGTCAGGCTAGCTCCTACAATGAGCAGTTCTTC.

The V and J genes are TRBV28 and TRBJ2-5; D is possibly TRBD1 (5 bases). Trimming removed 6 bases at V and 5 bases at J, with 19 bases between. The germline V gene has CDR1 MDHEN and CDR2 SYDVKM. The CDR3 length is 15 residues. The CDR3 DNA reads as TGTGCCAGCAGCACCACCCCACAGGTCGGTGAGACCCAGTACTTC. Its protein is CASSTTPQVGETQYF.

The chain combines TRBV4-1 with TRBJ2-7, with D possibly TRBD2 on 6 matching bases. This CDR3 has 13 amino acids. Trimming took 2 bases from V and 3 from J, leaving 8 bases between them. Germline lookup yields CDR1 MGHRA and CDR2 YSYEKL. CDR3 protein: CASSQQEGYEQYF. The CDR3 nucleotides read TGCGCCAGCAGCCAACAGGAGGGCTACGAGCAGTACTTC.

The V call is TRBV6-5, the J call TRBJ1-4; D possibly corresponds to TRBD1 (6 bases). This CDR3 is 15 amino acids long. Germline CDR1 MNHEY, CDR2 SVGAGI. With 6 bases removed from V and 0 bases from J, the gap between germline ends came to 11 bases. The CDR3 region is CASSQSGATNEKLFF. The CDR3 coding sequence is TGTGCCAGCAGCCAATCAGGGGCAACTAATGAAAAACTGTTTTTT.

The rearrangement joins TRBV25-1 to TRBJ1-5, with unresolved D. The CDR3 contains 12 residues. The V gene's germline CDR1 is MGHDK and CDR2 SYGVNS. The ends were cut back, 2 bases at V and 6 bases at J, with 5 bases in the middle. CDR3 DNA sequence: TGTGCCAGCAGTGAAGGTTCTCAGCCCCAGCATTTT. Translating gives CASSEGSQPQHF.

The rearrangement joins TRBV10-2 to TRBJ1-2; possibly TRBD1 for D (5 bases). Trimming took off 2 bases at V and 4 bases at J, with 8 bases between the two ends. The CDR3 length is 13 residues. Germline V lookup: CDR1 WSHSY, CDR2 SAAADI. The CDR3 loop reads CASSEGAGYGYTF. CDR3 DNA sequence: TGCGCCAGCAGTGAGGGGGCGGGCTATGGCTACACCTTC.

The chain combines TRBV3-1 (or the pseudogene TRBV3-2) with TRBJ1-6; weak D call: TRBD1 (5 bases). Germline V gives CDR1 LGHDT, CDR2 YNNKEL (reference sequence). V was cut by 4 bases and J by 9 bases, with 13 bases left in between. This CDR3 is built from 14 residues. The CDR3 loop is CASSPGTSSSPLHF. The CDR3 DNA sequence: TGTGCCAGCAGCCCCGGGACTTCTAGTTCACCCCTCCACTTT.

The table lists this clone with a few counts. The chain couples TRBV4-1 to TRBJ2-7; D remains ambiguous. Trimming took off 5 bases at V and 2 bases at J, with 10 bases between the two ends. The CDR3 is 13 residues long. CDR1 and CDR2 (germline): MGHRA, YSYEKL. CDR3 in amino acids: CASSKDPTYEQYF. The CDR3 bases are TGCGCCAGCAGCAAGGACCCCACCTACGAGCAGTACTTC.

This clone was seen a handful of times. The chain is built from TRBV19 and TRBJ1-5, with 7 bases aligning to TRBD1. Germline trimming cut 6 bases from V and 1 base from J; bases unmatched to any gene: 12. This CDR3 contains 17 residues. Germline values: CDR1 LNHDA, CDR2 SQIVND (reference sequence). The DNA of the CDR3 is TGTGCCAGTAGCTCCACGGACAGGAGGAAGAGCAATCAGCCCCAGCATTTT. It encodes CASSSTDRRKSNQPQHF. Combining the CDR3 with reference TRBV19 and TRBJ1-5 gives the whole variable domain DGGITQSPKYLFRKEGQNVTLSCEQNLNHDAMYWYRQDPGQGLRLIYYSQIVNDFQKGDIAEGYSVSREKKESFPLTVTSAQKNPTAFYLCASSSTDRRKSNQPQHFGDGTRLSIL.

CDR3 sequence: CASSYDSGANVLTF. For the CDR3, the DNA is TGTGCCAGCAGTTACGACTCTGGGGCCAACGTCCTGACTTTC. The chain carries TRBV6-2 or TRBV6-3 and TRBJ2-6; D is uncertain. This CDR3 contains 14 residues. Germline V lookup: CDR1 MNHEY, CDR2 SVGEGT. Trimming took 2 bases from V and 0 from J, leaving 2 bases between them.

Details on this clone: Other DNA variants within this sample encode the same CDR3. V usage is TRBV6-1 and J usage is TRBJ1-1, with D unresolved. Germline values: CDR1 MNHNS, CDR2 SASEGT. The CDR3 length is 13 residues. Trimming removed 1 base from V and 3 bases from J, with 6 bases in between. CDR3 coding DNA: TGTGCCAGCAGTGAAGGGAGGGACACTGAAGCTTTCTTT. Protein product: CASSEGRDTEAFF.

This chain connects TRBV7-9 to TRBJ1-6; D is undetermined. The CDR3 runs 13 residues. Germline V CDR1 and CDR2: SEHNR, FQNEAQ (reference sequence). V was pared by 5 bases and J by 2 bases, with 4 bases between. The CDR3 loop is CASSPPYNSPLHF. CDR3 sequence (DNA): TGTGCCAGCAGCCCCCCCTATAATTCACCCCTCCACTTT.

The chain recombines TRBV5-6 with TRBJ1-1; 7 nucleotides align to TRBD1. CDR1 is SGHDT and CDR2 is YYEEEE in the germline V gene. The CDR3 length is 15 residues. V gave up 1 base and J gave up 11 bases; unmatched junction bases: 14. The CDR3 DNA reads TGTGCCAGCAGCTTGAGGGAACAGGGGCAACCCCGCGCTTTCTTT. It is translated as CASSLREQGQPRAFF.